The clone carrying this T cell receptor beta chain has only a few counts. Antigen unknown. The data were taken from a study of beta chain features in type 1 diabetes. Broader study findings: At VDJ recombination sites, type 1 diabetes patients had fewer insertions and more deleted nucleotides. Type 1 diabetes patients had moderately but significantly shorter TCRB CDR3s in all four CD4+ subsets.

This CDR3 is 14 amino acids long. After removal of 7 bases from V and 4 bases from J, the junction contained 7 bases not matched to a gene. The germline V gene encodes CDR1 MGHRA and CDR2 YSYEKL. The collection from each donor was one heparinised blood draw averaging approximately 110 mL. Every isolated RNA sample was fully reverse transcribed, so sequencing captured expressed TCRB transcripts. Several million reads on average were seen across naive, central memory and regulatory T cell samples. TCRdb keeps only in-frame clones here, not all; method: immunoSEQ multiplex PCR. In the table there are 680,000 or so clones, 10% to 15% of which are singletons.

V usage is TRBV4-1 and J usage is TRBJ1-1, with 9 positions matching TRBD1. The clonotype comes from a man aged 18 to 29 with type 1 diabetes. Sequences were obtained from naive CD4+ T cells from blood. The CDR3 sequence is CASIQGQGSTEAFF. The CDR3 nucleotides are TGCGCCAGCATCCAGGGACAGGGTAGCACTGAAGCTTTCTTT.